This TCR beta chain was recorded in a study of shared clonotypes between healthy human individuals (dated by TCRdb to about 2020). With respect to the entire study: A couple of women and a few men aged 18 to 49 years were included in the cohort. Different laboratories and diverse techniques were used to prepare libraries and sequence TCR repertoires, to increase sequencing depth and limit assay-specific biases. For each donor, CD4 naive and CD4 memory were each run on three plates, CD8 naive on two plates, and CD8 memory on one plate. To estimate repertoire size and how much clonotypes are shared between individuals, the study performed deep sequencing of blood TCR repertoires from 4 to 6 healthy adults. Leukapheresis yielded between about 0.9 and 8.9 billion PBMCs per donor.

To note about this clone: Its antigen is still unknown. Base quality data are lacking; no much larger clone is found one base away.

Donors were healthy HIV-negative adults with no recently reported acute infections or vaccinations. Every donor was a Caucasian adult residing in Nashville, Tennessee, USA. CD4+ T cells were enriched through magnetic negative selection, after which naive cells were positively selected on CD45RA and the remaining negative fraction served as the memory subset. Blood was collected by leukapheresis, and PBMCs were isolated by Ficoll-Histopaque density gradient centrifugation and then cryopreserved in liquid nitrogen vapor phase. Analytical flow cytometry was used to check the purity and quantity of each magnetically sorted T cell population. Genomic DNA was isolated from every sorted fraction and measured by UV absorbance on a Nanodrop 2000c. Overall study results and their limits: Sampling was restricted to blood, and TCR repertoires in tissues likely differ from the TCR repertoires found in blood. Around 5.4% of naive CD4, 3.5% of naive CD8, about 2.5% of memory CD4, and 0.4% of memory CD8 clonotypes were shared across several donors. Even with the large sequencing depth, rarefaction of the sorted-subset datasets indicated that sequencing was incomplete. Based on pairwise subsampling, the degree of clonotype sharing among donors was expected to be affected by sequencing depth. Higher generation probabilities were observed for clonotypes shared by all four sorted-subset donors than for non-shared clonotypes. Because the study included only a small number of donors, the genetic and exposure-history diversity represented was limited. Naive subsets generally had larger estimated clonotype richness than memory subsets.

TCR CDR3 regions were amplified from genomic DNA by multiplex PCR using the deep immunoSEQ assay. Genomic DNA extracted from each cell subset was distributed evenly over all wells of several immunoSEQ 96-well plates, and each plate served as one replicate. Each replicate PCR for sorted subsets received roughly 0.2 ug genomic DNA, equal to tens of thousands of T cell genomes. Purified libraries were quantified with a Qubit 3.0 fluorometer, sized on a Bioanalyzer 2100, and re-quantified with the KAPA Library Quantification kit. A separate single-read 150-cycle Illumina NextSeq 550 flow cell was used to sequence each immunoSEQ 96-well plate. Per the authors' processing: Because the immunoSEQ output included only junctional sequences and no quality scores, the filtering could not be the same as the filtering used for full-length reads. To assign V/J genes and CDR3, sequences were annotated against IMGT germline references using PyIR, a Python wrapper for IgBLAST v1.9. Reads were filtered out if the reads had weak V/J assignments (E-value above 1e-6), no CDR3, stop codons, out-of-frame junctions, or ambiguous translated residues. A V3J clonotype was defined by an identical inferred V gene, J gene, and CDR3 amino acid sequence. The percentage overlap between two repertoires was calculated by dividing the number of shared unique clonotypes by the size of the smaller repertoire. RTK rarefaction, the Chao1 estimator, and Recon v2.1 estimates of unobserved clonotypes were used to assess repertoire richness. Generation probabilities for all TCRbeta clonotypes obtained by the gDNA method from a handful of donors were computed using OLGA. This immuneACCESS table, as held by TCRdb, lists in-frame sequences with V and J called but not all clones. Of the missing ones, under half trace to an unresolved V gene in checked studies; the others have no known cause. V and J calls plus clone size are reproduced from that table; the DNA served to infer D and trimming. For this sample there are around 750,000 clones; under 80% appear just once. Of the sample, roughly 1.7% is held by the ten largest clones.

The clonotype was recovered from a woman aged 25 to 45 in good health. Sequencing was carried out using memory CD4+ T cells sorted from blood. What this sample's cell subset or site label stands for: CD45RA-negative fraction.

The nucleotide sequence is given as TGTGCCAGCAGTGCCCAATACAGGGGGCGCGGCTATGGCTACACCTTC. Its protein is CASSAQYRGRGYGYTF. The chain is made from TRBV27 and TRBJ1-2, and 9 junctional nucleotides match TRBD1. Based on the germline V gene (reference sequence), the CDR1 and CDR2 sequences are MNHEY and SMNVEV. The CDR3 contains 16 residues, cysteine and phenylalanine counted. The only DNA kept is the CDR3, 48 bases in frame from the first base. From V the trimming removes 5 bases and from J it removes 4 bases, while the gene matches leave 11 bases of the junction unaccounted for.